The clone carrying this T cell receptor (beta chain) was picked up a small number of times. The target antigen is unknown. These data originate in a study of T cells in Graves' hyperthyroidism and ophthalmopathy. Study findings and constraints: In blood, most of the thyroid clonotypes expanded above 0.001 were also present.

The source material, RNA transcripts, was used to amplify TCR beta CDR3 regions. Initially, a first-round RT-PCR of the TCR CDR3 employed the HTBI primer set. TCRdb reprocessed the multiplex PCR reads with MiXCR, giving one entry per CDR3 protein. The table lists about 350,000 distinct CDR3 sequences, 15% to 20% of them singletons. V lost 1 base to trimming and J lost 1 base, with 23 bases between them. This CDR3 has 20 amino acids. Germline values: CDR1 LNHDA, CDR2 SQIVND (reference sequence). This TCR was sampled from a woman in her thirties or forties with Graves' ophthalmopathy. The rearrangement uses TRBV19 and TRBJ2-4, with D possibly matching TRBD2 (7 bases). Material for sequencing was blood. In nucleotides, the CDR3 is TGTGCCAGTAGTATAGTCCGGGGGCCCTCCGGGGGGCTTGCCAAAAACATTCAGTACTTC. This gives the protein CASSIVRGPSGGLAKNIQYF.